This T cell receptor beta chain was sequenced in a study of blood T cell repertoires in COVID-19. Study-wide background: The United States, Italy and Spain were the sources of the acute and convalescent COVID-19 samples.

Data came from immunoSEQ multiplex PCR; TCRdb stores just in-frame clones and leaves some out. The table includes fewer than 120,000 clones, under 75% detected once. The receptor was derived from a woman in her fifties or sixties with acute or convalescent COVID-19. The specimen sequenced was peripheral blood.

CDR3 protein: CASSPYTDTQYF. The CDR3 nucleotides read TGTGCCAGCAGCCCCTACACAGATACGCAGTATTTT. This chain connects TRBV7-2 to TRBJ2-3; D remains unclear. The V gene lost 5 bases and the J gene lost 2 bases, with 5 bases spanning the gap. The CDR3 length is 12 residues. Germline V gene sequence: CDR1 SGHTA, CDR2 FQGNSA. The full variable domain, in which reference TRBV7-2 and TRBJ2-3 provide the parts outside the CDR3, is GAGVSQSPSNKVTEKGKDVELRCDPISGHTALYWYRQSLGQGLEFLIYFQGNSAPDKSGLPSDRFSAERTGGSVSTLTIQRTQQEDSAVYLCASSPYTDTQYFGPGTRLTVL.